This TCR beta chain was sequenced during a study of CD8+CD57+ T cells in acquired aplastic anemia. Selection for sequencing was limited to patients who had shown CD8+CD57+ cell expansion by flow cytometry. The diagnosis in all patients was severe acquired aplastic anemia. Using genomic DNA as the template, TCR beta VDJ and CDR3 profiling was carried out. Via MiXCR, TCRdb re-called the reads, giving one row per CDR3 protein. The profile shows some 200,000 distinct CDR3 sequences, around 47% of them singletons. Material: sorted CD4+, CD8+, or CD8+CD57+ T cells (not recorded which) from PBMCs. This receptor was identified in a human donor with aplastic anemia.

The CDR3: CASSLPGQGRHEQYF. Here the CDR3 DNA reads TGTGCCAGTAGTCTCCCGGGACAGGGGAGGCACGAGCAGTACTTC. V is TRBV19 and J is TRBJ2-7; 10 nucleotides align to TRBD1. J gave up 5 bases and V 5 bases, and 9 bases lay outside the gene matches. This CDR3 comprises 15 residues. The germline V gene encodes CDR1 LNHDA and CDR2 SQIVND (reference sequence).